Presented here are 12 T cell receptor beta chains from one specimen sequenced in a study of blood T cell repertoires in COVID-19. The method was immunoSEQ multiplex PCR; TCRdb's version includes in-frame clones alone and lacks a portion of them. The sample carries 20,000 to 25,000 clones, 85% to 90% recorded once. Material: peripheral blood. These receptors were collected from a human donor with active COVID-19. The donor label of this sample is uncertain.

The chain links TRBV13 to TRBJ1-2; D might be TRBD1 (6 bases). With 3 bases removed from V and 4 bases from J, the gap between germline ends came to 12 bases. Germline V gives CDR1 PRHDT, CDR2 FYEKMQ (reference sequence). The CDR3 totals 14 residues. The CDR3 sequence: CASSFGRGSYGYTF. CDR3 bases: TGTGCCAGCAGCTTTGGCAGGGGATCCTATGGCTACACCTTC.

The chain is built from TRBV5-4 and TRBJ2-3; 11 nucleotides align to TRBD2. The CDR3 consists of 18 residues. Germline V gene lookup returns CDR1 SGHNT and CDR2 YYREEE (reference sequence). V lost 0 bases and J lost 0; bases outside the gene matches: 6. Here the CDR3 reads CASSLAIAGGPSTDTQYF. The CDR3 nucleotides read TGTGCCAGCAGCTTGGCCATAGCGGGGGGGCCAAGCACAGATACGCAGTATTTT.

This chain joins TRBV18 and TRBJ1-1; 7 bases match TRBD1. Germline V gene data show CDR1 as KGHSH and CDR2 as LQKENI. With V trimmed by 3 bases and J by 4 bases, 2 bases remained unmatched. The CDR3 sequence is 13 residues long. In nucleotides, the CDR3 is TGTGCCAGCTCACCTCAGGGGGGCACTGAAGCTTTCTTT. It yields the protein CASSPQGGTEAFF.

The rearrangement joins TRBV14 to TRBJ2-5; possible D gene TRBD2, 5 bases. Germline V gene data show CDR1 as SGHDN and CDR2 as FVKESK. V lost 0 bases to trimming and J lost 3 bases, with 8 bases between them. The CDR3 is 14 residues long. The CDR3 loop is CASSQDPGKETQYF. In DNA form, the CDR3 reads TGTGCCAGCAGCCAAGATCCCGGGAAAGAGACCCAGTACTTC.

The rearrangement uses TRBV28 and TRBJ1-2, with TRBD1 matching 7 bases. V was clipped by 3 bases and J by 2 bases; unmatched bases: 3. The CDR3 is 14 residues long. The germline CDR1 and CDR2 sequences are MDHEN and SYDVKM. In nucleotides, the CDR3 is TGTGCCAGCAGTTTCTCGGACAGGAACTATGGCTACACCTTC. This translates into CASSFSDRNYGYTF.

This chain uses TRBV9 with TRBJ2-7; TRBD1 might be the D (6 bases). V was clipped by 3 bases and J by 5 bases, with 15 bases between them. The V gene's germline CDR1 is SGDLS and CDR2 YYNGEE. This CDR3 contains 14 residues. The CDR3 loop reads CASSASGARDEQYF. The CDR3 nucleotides are TGTGCCAGCAGCGCCTCAGGGGCTAGGGACGAGCAGTACTTC.

The chain has TRBV11-3 and TRBJ2-3; 11 nucleotides line up with TRBD2. This CDR3 is built from 18 residues. V shed 5 bases, J shed 7 bases, and the junction held 17 bases outside the gene matches. The V gene's germline CDR1 is SGHNT and CDR2 YENEEA. DNA of the CDR3: TGTGCCAGCAGCCACAATAGCGGGAGGGCTGAGAGTCGAAATACGCAGTATTTT. Amino acid sequence: CASSHNSGRAESRNTQYF.

The CDR3 protein is CASRLAANTGELFF. The CDR3 DNA sequence: TGTGCCAGCAGACTAGCGGCGAACACCGGGGAGCTGTTTTTT. The chain uses TRBV7-8 and TRBJ2-2; TRBD2 agrees at 8 bases. From germline, CDR1 is SGHVS and CDR2 FQNEAQ. The trim removed 6 bases at V and 0 bases at J, leaving 0 bases unmatched. CDR3 size: 14 residues.

This clone was seen just once. The CDR3 region is CASSPGTSLISGTQYF. Written as DNA, the CDR3 is TGTGCCAGCAGTCCCGGGACTAGTTTAATTTCAGGGACGCAGTATTTT. This chain connects TRBV28 to TRBJ2-3; 8 positions match TRBD2. Germline trimming cut 5 bases from V and 9 bases from J; bases unmatched to any gene: 16. The CDR3 is 16 residues long. Germline CDR1 reads MDHEN; CDR2 reads SYDVKM.

This CDR3 reads CASSQAGQGYTEAFF. The CDR3 coding sequence is TGCGCCAGCAGCCAAGCCGGACAGGGGTACACTGAAGCTTTCTTT. This chain uses TRBV4-1 with TRBJ1-1, with 9 nucleotides matching TRBD1. The germline V gene has CDR1 MGHRA and CDR2 YSYEKL. V was clipped by 1 base and J by 3 bases; unmatched bases: 3. The CDR3 totals 15 residues.

The J gene is TRBJ1-1, the V gene TRBV7-3; D remains ambiguous. The CDR3 spans 14 residues. V lost 5 bases, J lost 0 bases, and 10 bases lay in between. The germline CDR1 and CDR2 sequences are SGHTA and FQGTGA. CDR3 sequence (DNA): TGTGCCAGCAGCCTTGGGCCCATGAACACTGAAGCTTTCTTT. Translation: CASSLGPMNTEAFF.

This clone has only a few counts. CDR3 residues: CASSSRQGDEQYF. As DNA, the CDR3 is TGTGCCAGCAGTTCTCGACAGGGGGACGAGCAGTACTTC. This sequence joins TRBV6-5 and TRBJ2-7; 9 bases line up with TRBD1. Germline CDR1 is MNHEY and CDR2 is SVGAGI. The V gene end was trimmed by 4 bases and the J gene end by 5 bases; junction bases not matched to a gene: 3. The CDR3 is made up of 13 amino acids.